This entry describes one T cell receptor (beta chain). This CDR3 comprises 13 residues. The ends were cut back, 6 bases at V and 1 base at J, with 9 bases in the middle. Germline CDR1 and CDR2: LNHDA and SQIVND (reference sequence). This entry comes from a study of immune evolution from preneoplasia to lung adenocarcinoma. The assay was immunoSEQ multiplex PCR, and TCRdb's table has in-frame clones only and misses some. Among about 21,000 clones listed, over 70% were seen once. Sequenced input: FFPE invasive lung adenocarcinoma tissue. The V gene is TRBV19, the J gene TRBJ1-1; unclear D gene. This TCR was sampled from a person in their 60s with lung adenocarcinoma. The CDR3 DNA follows: TGTGCCAGTAGCCGAGCGACGAACACTGAAGCTTTCTTT. This gives the protein CASSRATNTEAFF.